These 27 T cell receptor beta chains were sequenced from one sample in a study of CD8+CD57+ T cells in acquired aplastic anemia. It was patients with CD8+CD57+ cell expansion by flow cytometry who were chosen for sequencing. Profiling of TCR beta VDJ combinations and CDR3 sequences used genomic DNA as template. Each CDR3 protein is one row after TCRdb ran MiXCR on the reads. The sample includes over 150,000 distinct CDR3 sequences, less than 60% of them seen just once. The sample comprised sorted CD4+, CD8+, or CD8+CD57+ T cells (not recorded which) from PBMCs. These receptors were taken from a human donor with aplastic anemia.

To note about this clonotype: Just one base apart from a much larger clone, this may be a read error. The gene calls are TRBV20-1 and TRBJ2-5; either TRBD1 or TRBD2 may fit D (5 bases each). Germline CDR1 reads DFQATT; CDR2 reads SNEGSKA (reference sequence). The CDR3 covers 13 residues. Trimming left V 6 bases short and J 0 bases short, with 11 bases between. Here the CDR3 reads CSATGHDQETQYF. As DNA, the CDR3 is TGCAGTGCAACGGGGCATGACCAAGAGACCCAGTACTTC.

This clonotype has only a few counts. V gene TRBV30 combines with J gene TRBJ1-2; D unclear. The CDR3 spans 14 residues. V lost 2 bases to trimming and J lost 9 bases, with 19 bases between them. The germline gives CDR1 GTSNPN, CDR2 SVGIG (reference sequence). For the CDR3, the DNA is TGTGCCTGGAGTCTCCTGGACCCAGGTTCGAGCTACACCTTC. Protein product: CAWSLLDPGSSYTF.

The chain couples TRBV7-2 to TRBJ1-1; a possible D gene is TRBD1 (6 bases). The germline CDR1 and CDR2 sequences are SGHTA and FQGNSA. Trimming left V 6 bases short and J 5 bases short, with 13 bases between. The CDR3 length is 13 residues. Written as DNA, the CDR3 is TGTGCCAGCAGTGGGTGGGGGGCAACTGAAGCTTTCTTT. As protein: CASSGWGATEAFF.

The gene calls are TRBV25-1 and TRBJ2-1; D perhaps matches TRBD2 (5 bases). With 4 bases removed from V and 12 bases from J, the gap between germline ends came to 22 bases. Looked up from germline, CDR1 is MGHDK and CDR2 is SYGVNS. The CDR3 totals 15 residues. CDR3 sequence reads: CASSGAESSYSGQFF. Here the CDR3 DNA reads TGTGCCAGCAGTGGAGCGGAGAGCTCCTACAGTGGGCAGTTCTTC.

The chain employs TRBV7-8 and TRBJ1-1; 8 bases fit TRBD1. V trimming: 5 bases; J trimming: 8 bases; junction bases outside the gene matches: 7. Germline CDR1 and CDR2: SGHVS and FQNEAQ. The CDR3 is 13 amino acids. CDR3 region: CASSGGQGREAFF. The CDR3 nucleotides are TGTGCCAGCAGCGGAGGACAGGGAAGAGAAGCTTTCTTT.

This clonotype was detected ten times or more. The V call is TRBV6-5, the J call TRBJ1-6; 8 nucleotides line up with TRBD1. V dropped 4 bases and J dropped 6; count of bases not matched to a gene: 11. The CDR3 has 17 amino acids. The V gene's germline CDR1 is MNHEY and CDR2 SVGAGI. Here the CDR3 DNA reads TGTGCCAGCAGTTTAAATGGACAGGGAGTTGGTAATTCACCCCTCCACTTT. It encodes CASSLNGQGVGNSPLHF.

CDR3 loop: CASRRLAGAYEQYF. CDR3 sequence (DNA): TGTGCCAGCAGGAGGCTAGCGGGGGCCTACGAGCAGTACTTC. The chain combines TRBV11-2 with TRBJ2-7; 10 nucleotides line up with TRBD2. The ends lost 6 bases at V and 2 bases at J; junction bases unmatched: 4. The CDR3 loop spans 14 amino acids. Germline CDR1 is SGHAT and CDR2 is FQNNGV.

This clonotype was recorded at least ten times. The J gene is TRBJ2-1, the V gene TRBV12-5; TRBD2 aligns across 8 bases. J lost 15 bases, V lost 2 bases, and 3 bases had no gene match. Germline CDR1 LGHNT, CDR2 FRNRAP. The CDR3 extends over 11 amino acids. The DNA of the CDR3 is TGTGCTAGTGGTTTGAAGGCGGGGGGGTTCTTC. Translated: CASGLKAGGFF.

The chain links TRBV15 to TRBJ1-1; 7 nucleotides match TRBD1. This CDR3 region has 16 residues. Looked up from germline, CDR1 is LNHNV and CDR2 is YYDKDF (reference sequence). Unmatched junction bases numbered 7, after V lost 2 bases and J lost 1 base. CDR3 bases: TGTGCCACCAGCAGACGAACAGGGGTCTCGAACACTGAAGCTTTCTTT. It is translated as CATSRRTGVSNTEAFF.

CDR3 coding DNA: TGCAGCGTTGAAGATGGGACTAGCGGGAGGGCCGGAAATGAGCAGTTCTTC. Residues: CSVEDGTSGRAGNEQFF. The rearrangement links TRBV29-1 to TRBJ2-1, with TRBD2 matching over 16 bases. This CDR3 region has 17 residues. Germline V gene lookup returns CDR1 SQVTM and CDR2 ANQGSEA. J was trimmed by 7 bases and V by 0 bases; bases with no gene match: 6.

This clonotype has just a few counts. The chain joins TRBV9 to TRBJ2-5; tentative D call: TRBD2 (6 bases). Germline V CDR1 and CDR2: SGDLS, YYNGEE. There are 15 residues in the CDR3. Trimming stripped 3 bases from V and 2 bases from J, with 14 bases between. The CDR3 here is CASSDMGLAQETQYF. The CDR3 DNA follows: TGTGCCAGCAGCGATATGGGACTTGCACAAGAGACCCAGTACTTC.

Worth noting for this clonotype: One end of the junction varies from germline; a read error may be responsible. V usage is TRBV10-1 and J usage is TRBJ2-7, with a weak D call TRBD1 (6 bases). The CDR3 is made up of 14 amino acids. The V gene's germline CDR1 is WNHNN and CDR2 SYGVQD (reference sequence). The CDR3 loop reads CASSPTGTRYEQCF. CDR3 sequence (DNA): TGCGCTAGCAGTCCGACCGGGACACGCTACGAGCAGTGCTTC.

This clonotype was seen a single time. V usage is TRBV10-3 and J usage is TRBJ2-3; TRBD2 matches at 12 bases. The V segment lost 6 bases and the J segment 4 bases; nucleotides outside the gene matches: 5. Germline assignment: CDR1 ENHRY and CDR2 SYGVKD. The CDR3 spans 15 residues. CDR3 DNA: TGTGCCATCAGCCCTAGCGGGGGGGCGTCAGATACGCAGTATTTT. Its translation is CAISPSGGASDTQYF.

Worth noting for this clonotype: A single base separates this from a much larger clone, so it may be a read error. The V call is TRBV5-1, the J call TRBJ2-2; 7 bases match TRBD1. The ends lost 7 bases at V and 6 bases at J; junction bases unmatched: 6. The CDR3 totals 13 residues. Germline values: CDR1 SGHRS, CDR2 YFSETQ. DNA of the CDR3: TGCGCCAGCGGCATGGGGACAGCCGGGGAGCTGTTTTTT. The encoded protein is CASGMGTAGELFF.

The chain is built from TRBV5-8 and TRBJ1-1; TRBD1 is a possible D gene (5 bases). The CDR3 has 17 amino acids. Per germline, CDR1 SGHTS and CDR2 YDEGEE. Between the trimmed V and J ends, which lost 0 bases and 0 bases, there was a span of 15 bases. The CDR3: CASSLGWGVGMNTEAFF. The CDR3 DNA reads TGTGCCAGCAGCTTGGGCTGGGGGGTGGGAATGAACACTGAAGCTTTCTTT.

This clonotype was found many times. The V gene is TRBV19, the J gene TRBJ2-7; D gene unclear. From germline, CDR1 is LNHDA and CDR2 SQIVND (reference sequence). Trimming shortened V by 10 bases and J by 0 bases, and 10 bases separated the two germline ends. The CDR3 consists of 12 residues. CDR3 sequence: CATQRSSYEQYF. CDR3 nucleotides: TGTGCCACTCAGAGGAGCTCCTACGAGCAGTACTTC.

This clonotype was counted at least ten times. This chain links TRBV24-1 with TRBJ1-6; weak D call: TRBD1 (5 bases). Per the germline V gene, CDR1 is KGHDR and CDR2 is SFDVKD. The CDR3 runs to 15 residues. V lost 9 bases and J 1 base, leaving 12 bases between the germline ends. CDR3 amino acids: CATGAGKSYNSPLHF. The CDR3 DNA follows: TGTGCCACCGGTGCAGGGAAGTCCTATAATTCACCCCTCCACTTT.

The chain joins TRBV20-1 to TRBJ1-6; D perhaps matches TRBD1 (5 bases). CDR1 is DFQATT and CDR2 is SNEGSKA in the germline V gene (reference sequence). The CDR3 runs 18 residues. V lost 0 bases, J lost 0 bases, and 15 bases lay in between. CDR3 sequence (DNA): TGCAGTGCTAGAGATAACGCCAGGGCAAGCTCCTATAATTCACCCCTCCACTTT. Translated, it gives CSARDNARASSYNSPLHF.

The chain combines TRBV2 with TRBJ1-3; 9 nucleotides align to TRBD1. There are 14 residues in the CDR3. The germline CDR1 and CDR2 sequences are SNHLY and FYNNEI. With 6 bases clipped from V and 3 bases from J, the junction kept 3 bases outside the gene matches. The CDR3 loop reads CASRDRGYGNTIYF. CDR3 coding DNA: TGTGCCAGCAGGGACAGGGGCTATGGAAACACCATATATTTT.

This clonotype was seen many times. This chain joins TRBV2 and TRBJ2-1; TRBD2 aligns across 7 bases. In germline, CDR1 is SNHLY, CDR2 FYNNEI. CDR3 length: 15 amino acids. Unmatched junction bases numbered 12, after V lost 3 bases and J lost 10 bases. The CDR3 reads CASSDRASGFGEQFF. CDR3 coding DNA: TGTGCCAGCAGTGATCGAGCTAGCGGTTTCGGGGAGCAGTTCTTC.

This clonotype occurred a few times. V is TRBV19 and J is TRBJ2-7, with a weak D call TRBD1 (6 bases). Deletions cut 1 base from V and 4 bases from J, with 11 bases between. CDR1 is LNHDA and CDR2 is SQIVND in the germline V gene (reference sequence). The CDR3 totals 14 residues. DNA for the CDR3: TGTGCCAGTAGTATAGGCGGCAGGGGTTACGAGCAGTACTTC. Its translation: CASSIGGRGYEQYF.

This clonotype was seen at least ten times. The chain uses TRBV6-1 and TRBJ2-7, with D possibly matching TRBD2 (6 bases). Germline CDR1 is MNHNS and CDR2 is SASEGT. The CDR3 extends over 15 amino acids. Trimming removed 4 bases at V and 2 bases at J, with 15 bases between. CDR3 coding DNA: TGTGCCAGCAGTGGGGTCCTGGGGGGAACCTACGAGCAGTACTTC. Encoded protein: CASSGVLGGTYEQYF.

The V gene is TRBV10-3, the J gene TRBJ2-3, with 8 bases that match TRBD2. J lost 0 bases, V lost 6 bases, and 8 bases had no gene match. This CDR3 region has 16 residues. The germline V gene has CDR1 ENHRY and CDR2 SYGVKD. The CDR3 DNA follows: TGTGCCATCAGGAGCGGGGGCCCACCTAGCACAGATACGCAGTATTTT. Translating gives CAIRSGGPPSTDTQYF.

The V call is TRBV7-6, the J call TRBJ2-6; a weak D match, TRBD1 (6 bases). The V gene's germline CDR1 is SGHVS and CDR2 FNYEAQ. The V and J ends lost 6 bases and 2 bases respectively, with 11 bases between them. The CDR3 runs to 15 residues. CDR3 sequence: CASRAQGTGANVLTF. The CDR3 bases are TGTGCCAGCAGGGCGCAGGGGACTGGGGCCAACGTCCTGACTTTC.

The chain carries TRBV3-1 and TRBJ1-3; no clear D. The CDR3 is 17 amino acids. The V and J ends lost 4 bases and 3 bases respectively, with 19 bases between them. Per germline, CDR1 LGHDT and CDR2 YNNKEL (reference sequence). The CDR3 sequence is CASSPLWQDVVGNTIYF. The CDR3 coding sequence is TGTGCCAGCAGCCCATTGTGGCAGGATGTAGTTGGAAACACCATATATTTT.

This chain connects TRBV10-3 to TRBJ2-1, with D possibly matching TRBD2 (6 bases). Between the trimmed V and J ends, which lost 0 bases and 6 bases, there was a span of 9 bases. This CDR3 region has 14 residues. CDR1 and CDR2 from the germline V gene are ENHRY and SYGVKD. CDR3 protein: CAISESGGVNEQFF. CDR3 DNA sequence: TGTGCCATCAGTGAGTCGGGGGGAGTCAATGAGCAGTTCTTC.

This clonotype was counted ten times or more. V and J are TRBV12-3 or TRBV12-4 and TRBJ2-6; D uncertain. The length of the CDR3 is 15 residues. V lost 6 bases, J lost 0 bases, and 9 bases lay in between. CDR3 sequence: CASSRDTSGANVLTF. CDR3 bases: TGTGCCAGCAGCCGTGACACCTCTGGGGCCAACGTCCTGACTTTC.